The 21 T cell receptor beta chains presented below share a single source sample, sequenced in a study of blood T cells in healthy people across ages. A second PCR of roughly 7 to 11 cycles used a sample-barcoded 5' primer and a J-beta primer mix. Using its own MiXCR run on the 5' RACE reads, TCRdb lists one record per CDR3 protein. Here the sample spans more than 800,000 distinct CDR3 sequences, less than 35% being singletons. Material: blood. Source of these receptors: a woman older than 75 in good health.

The chain is built from TRBV29-1 and TRBJ2-3; D uncertain. Trimming shortened V by 4 bases and J by 6 bases, and 17 bases separated the two germline ends. Germline V gene data show CDR1 as SQVTM and CDR2 as ANQGSEA. There are 14 residues in the CDR3. The CDR3 nucleotides are TGCAGCGTTGCAGGAGCCGGAAGGACCGATACGCAGTATTTT. Protein: CSVAGAGRTDTQYF.

Ten or more counts support this clonotype. This chain links TRBV18 with TRBJ2-6; 7 bases match TRBD1. After removal of 4 bases from V and 1 base from J, the junction contained 7 bases not matched to a gene. Germline-derived CDR1 and CDR2 are KGHSH and LQKENI. The CDR3 length is 17 residues. CDR3 sequence reads: CASSLFSTGSGANVLTF. CDR3 sequence (DNA): TGTGCCAGCTCACTTTTCTCGACAGGGTCTGGGGCCAACGTCCTGACTTTC.

This clonotype was recorded a few times. The CDR3 region has the DNA TGCGCCAGCAGCCAATCAGGGGGGACTGAAGCTTTCTTT. It yields the protein CASSQSGGTEAFF. The rearrangement links TRBV4-3 to TRBJ1-1; TRBD1 agrees at 7 bases. The CDR3 totals 13 residues. With 2 bases clipped from V and 5 bases from J, the junction kept 2 bases outside the gene matches. CDR1 and CDR2 from the germline V gene are LGHNA and YSLEER.

The gene calls are TRBV20-1 and TRBJ2-5; 8 nucleotides match TRBD1. Germline CDR1 and CDR2: DFQATT and SNEGSKA (reference sequence). V trimming: 0 bases; J trimming: 8 bases; junction bases outside the gene matches: 5. This CDR3 region has 13 residues. The CDR3 here is CSARDLQGATQYF. The CDR3 nucleotides read TGCAGTGCTAGAGATCTGCAGGGGGCAACCCAGTACTTC.

As to this clonotype: A read error is possible here, since a much larger clone lies one base away. The chain uses TRBV5-1 and TRBJ1-2; weak D call: TRBD1 (6 bases). The CDR3 extends over 15 amino acids. The germline gives CDR1 SGHRS, CDR2 YFSETQ. V shed 0 bases and J shed 4 bases, with 13 bases lying between them. CDR3 in amino acids: CASSLGQETLYGYTF. The CDR3 DNA reads TGCGCCAGCAGCTTGGGACAGGAAACTCTCTATGGCTACACCTTC.

This clonotype was picked up many times. The rearrangement joins TRBV24-1 to TRBJ1-2, with D perhaps TRBD1 (5 bases). This CDR3 is 15 amino acids long. Trimming pared 3 bases from V and 1 base from J, leaving 11 bases between. Per the germline V gene, CDR1 is KGHDR and CDR2 is SFDVKD. In nucleotides, the CDR3 is TGTGCCACCAGTGATACCGCGGGGGATAACTATGGCTACACCTTC. This encodes CATSDTAGDNYGYTF.

The chain joins TRBV20-1 to TRBJ1-6, with D perhaps matching TRBD1 (6 bases). The V gene lost 5 bases and the J gene lost 9 bases, with 20 bases spanning the gap. This CDR3 comprises 15 residues. CDR1 is DFQATT and CDR2 is SNEGSKA in the germline V gene (reference sequence). This chain's CDR3 is CSAPRRGHGSSPLHF. CDR3 nucleotides: TGCAGTGCTCCCCGCAGGGGACATGGTAGTTCACCCCTCCACTTT.

This clonotype appeared a few times. The chain carries TRBV10-3 and TRBJ1-5; no reliable D call. The CDR3 loop spans 16 amino acids. The V gene lost 0 bases and the J gene lost 4 bases, with 13 bases spanning the gap. CDR1 is ENHRY and CDR2 is SYGVKD in the germline V gene. CDR3 sequence: CAISESSVIGNQPQHF. CDR3 in DNA: TGTGCCATCAGTGAGTCGAGTGTGATAGGGAATCAGCCCCAGCATTTT.

This clonotype was seen only a few times. The rearrangement uses TRBV7-2 and TRBJ1-5; 7 nucleotides agree with TRBD1. Germline V gene data show CDR1 as SGHTA and CDR2 as FQGNSA. This CDR3 region has 16 residues. Trimming removed 4 bases from V and 0 bases from J; junction bases left unmatched: 6. The CDR3 DNA is TGTGCCAGCAGCTCCTGGACAGGATATAGCAATCAGCCCCAGCATTTT. Translated: CASSSWTGYSNQPQHF.

This clonotype was detected ten times or more. V is TRBV7-2 and J is TRBJ2-5; no firm D call. V shed 5 bases and J shed 2 bases, with 12 bases lying between them. The CDR3 has 14 residues. Per germline, CDR1 SGHTA and CDR2 FQGNSA. CDR3 residues: CASSPNAGQETQYF. The CDR3 region has the DNA TGTGCCAGCAGCCCGAATGCCGGGCAAGAGACCCAGTACTTC.

Ten or more counts support this clonotype. This chain uses TRBV29-1 with TRBJ2-5, with D perhaps TRBD2 (5 bases). The V end was cut by 1 base, the J end by 1 base, with 13 bases between. The CDR3 is 15 residues long. The germline gives CDR1 SQVTM, CDR2 ANQGSEA. CDR3 nucleotides: TGCAGCGTTGAAGGAGCTCCGGGGAGCCAAGAGACCCAGTACTTC. Amino acids: CSVEGAPGSQETQYF.

The table lists this clonotype with many counts. V gene TRBV6-6 combines with J gene TRBJ1-2; TRBD1 is a possible D gene (6 bases). The V gene's germline CDR1 is MNHNY and CDR2 SVGAGI (reference sequence). Trimming stripped 5 bases from V and 3 bases from J, with 10 bases between. The CDR3 has 13 residues. CDR3 protein: CASSTGSDYGYTF. DNA of the CDR3: TGTGCCAGCAGTACAGGGTCGGACTATGGCTACACCTTC.

The chain links TRBV20-1 to TRBJ2-7; 7 bases are shared with TRBD1. The CDR3 runs 13 residues. Per germline, CDR1 DFQATT and CDR2 SNEGSKA (reference sequence). V lost 2 bases to trimming and J lost 7 bases; unmatched junction nucleotides: 8. Here the CDR3 DNA reads TGCAGTGCTAGATCCCGGACAGGACGGGAGCAGTACTTC. Encoded protein: CSARSRTGREQYF.

Points on this clonotype: This may stem from a read error, because a much larger clone lies one nucleotide away. The V and J genes are TRBV7-2 and TRBJ2-3; no clear D. Germline lookup yields CDR1 SGHTA and CDR2 FQGNSA. The CDR3 loop spans 12 amino acids. The CDR3 bases are TGTGCCATCAGCTTCCGGCGGGATACGCAGTATTTT. Translated, it gives CAISFRRDTQYF.

This rearrangement joins TRBV10-2 to TRBJ2-5; 10 nucleotides align to TRBD2. Germline CDR1 is WSHSY and CDR2 is SAAADI. This CDR3 has 16 residues. J lost 2 bases, V lost 10 bases, and 13 bases had no gene match. The CDR3 region has the DNA TGCGCCACGCTAATGGGACTAGCGCCCCTACAAGAGACCCAGTACTTC. It yields the protein CATLMGLAPLQETQYF.

This clonotype was counted only a few times. Here the CDR3 reads CASLYGQGAGEQYF. The CDR3, as DNA: TGTGCCAGCCTTTACGGACAGGGGGCAGGTGAGCAGTACTTC. V and J are TRBV27 and TRBJ2-5; 11 bases are shared with TRBD1. V shed 8 bases, J shed 11 bases, and the junction held 13 bases outside the gene matches. There are 14 residues in the CDR3. CDR1 and CDR2 (germline): MNHEY, SMNVEV (reference sequence).

At least ten counts were recorded for this clonotype. The genes are TRBV12-3 or TRBV12-4 and TRBJ1-6; 7 bases match TRBD1. This CDR3 contains 15 residues. V was clipped by 8 bases and J by 7 bases; unmatched bases: 11. CDR3 sequence reads: CASQKYGTENSPLHF. DNA of the CDR3: TGTGCCAGCCAAAAGTACGGGACAGAAAATTCACCCCTCCACTTT.

This clonotype has a handful of counts. The gene calls are TRBV3-1 and TRBJ1-2; D is unclear. V lost 0 bases to trimming and J lost 6 bases, with 5 bases between them. Germline assignment: CDR1 LGHDT and CDR2 YNNKEL (reference sequence). The length of the CDR3 is 12 residues. CDR3 sequence: CASSQERDGYTF. For the CDR3, the DNA is TGTGCCAGCAGCCAAGAGCGGGATGGCTACACCTTC.

This clonotype turned up a few times. This chain links TRBV6-6 with TRBJ1-2; TRBD1 matches at 10 bases. Germline trimming cut 6 bases from V and 4 bases from J; bases unmatched to any gene: 14. The V gene's germline CDR1 is MNHNY and CDR2 SVGAGI (reference sequence). This CDR3 has 17 amino acids. The CDR3 sequence is CASSSPAGTGAFYGYTF. As DNA, the CDR3 is TGTGCCAGCAGCAGCCCGGCCGGGACAGGGGCCTTCTATGGCTACACCTTC.

Comments on this clonotype: Since a much larger clone is just one base distant, this may be a read error. The missing conserved phenylalanine or tryptophan at the end of this CDR3 makes a read error likely. The chain is built from TRBV7-9 and TRBJ1-2, with 7 nucleotides matching TRBD1. From germline, CDR1 is SEHNR and CDR2 FQNEAQ (reference sequence). Trimming cost V 5 bases and J 7 bases; bases outside gene matches: 7. The CDR3 has 13 residues. The CDR3 DNA sequence: TGTGCCAGCAGCAATATAGGGGGCCTTGGCTACACCTGC. It codes for CASSNIGGLGYTC.

V and J are TRBV18 and TRBJ1-4; D unclear. Trimming took off 2 bases at V and 0 bases at J, with 10 bases between the two ends. CDR1 KGHSH and CDR2 LQKENI come from the germline V gene. This CDR3 has 16 residues. The CDR3 reads CASSPVRSTTNEKLFF. In nucleotides, the CDR3 is TGTGCCAGCTCACCAGTCAGAAGTACAACTAATGAAAAACTGTTTTTT.